This is a list of T cell receptor beta chains from one sample in a study of blood T cell repertoires in COVID-19. Generated by immunoSEQ multiplex PCR, the TCRdb table keeps only in-frame clones and is missing some. The sample carries approximately 190,000 clones, under 90% recorded once. The specimen sequenced was peripheral blood. These receptors originate from a human donor in a cohort sampled during active COVID-19. Both conserved end residues are part of each CDR3. The order of the fields is J gene, V gene, CDR3 protein.

J: TRBJ1-5; V: TRBV5-1; CDR3: CASSLTGNQPQHF
J: TRBJ2-7; V: TRBV5-4; CDR3: CASSLELAGGLTYEQYF
J: TRBJ2-1; V: TRBV5-6; CDR3: CASSRRLAGDYNEQFF
J: TRBJ2-7; V: TRBV7-9; CDR3: CASRTGTYEQYF
J: TRBJ2-3; V: TRBV5-1; CDR3: CASSSRVAESTDTQYF
J: TRBJ1-5; V: TRBV6-5; CDR3: CASTTSLGQPQHF
J: TRBJ2-5; V: TRBV7-6; CDR3: CASSLEVQEGWTQYF
J: TRBJ2-1; V: TRBV24-1; CDR3: CATSDLGRLVNEQFF
J: TRBJ2-2; V: TRBV23-1; CDR3: CASLDRDPLNTGELFF
J: TRBJ2-3; V: TRBV19; CDR3: CASSPSGLAWRGTDTQYF
J: TRBJ1-5; V: TRBV27; CDR3: CASSPSLRSYRESNQPQHF
J: TRBJ1-5; V: TRBV19; CDR3: CASSAQTNQPQHF
J: TRBJ2-5; V: TRBV14; CDR3: CASSSLAGGETQYF
J: TRBJ2-3; V: TRBV5-4; CDR3: CASSLEGTETDTQYF
J: TRBJ1-3; V: TRBV19; CDR3: CASSIRESGNTIYF
J: TRBJ2-1; V: TRBV5-4; CDR3: CASTPTGSSGRRGGEQFF
J: TRBJ1-2; V: TRBV5-1; CDR3: CASSWGQTINYGYTF
J: TRBJ1-5; V: TRBV30; CDR3: CAWTPGQGNQPQHF
J: TRBJ1-5; V: TRBV28; CDR3: CATIRGGKQPQHF
J: TRBJ2-4; V: TRBV7-9; CDR3: CASSLGGSRAKNIQYF
J: TRBJ2-7; V: TRBV7-2; CDR3: CASSLETGSYEQYF
J: TRBJ1-1; V: TRBV11-2; CDR3: CASSLDLQVPNTEAFF
J: TRBJ2-5; V: TRBV10-3; CDR3: CAISESWLAGSTLETQYF
J: TRBJ1-1; V: TRBV6-1; CDR3: CASSDQGMNTEAFF
J: TRBJ2-2; V: TRBV5-6; CDR3: CASSFQSGGKTGELFF
J: TRBJ2-5; V: TRBV2; CDR3: CASSELLAGQETQYF
J: TRBJ2-5; V: TRBV5-1; CDR3: CASSLGSGRTKETQYF
J: TRBJ2-7; V: TRBV6-5; CDR3: CASSYAGGPDEQYF
J: TRBJ1-5; V: TRBV3-1/TRBV3-2; CDR3: CASSPPPYRGQPQHF
J: TRBJ1-1; V: TRBV7-9; CDR3: CASSLRTGPTEAFF
J: TRBJ2-7; V: TRBV13; CDR3: CASSLGSGGIYEQYF
J: TRBJ1-2; V: TRBV14; CDR3: CASSQAVGDRFNYGYTF
J: TRBJ2-5; V: TRBV29-1; CDR3: CSVERGLETQYF
J: TRBJ1-2; V: TRBV6-5; CDR3: CASSSDSPRSYTF
J: TRBJ1-2; V: TRBV5-1; CDR3: CASTQGGGPYGYTF
J: TRBJ1-5; V: TRBV3-1/TRBV3-2; CDR3: CASSSRSGFYPQHF
J: TRBJ1-3; V: TRBV7-2; CDR3: CASSNDRDPFGNTIYF
J: TRBJ2-7; V: TRBV7-9; CDR3: CASSFRDKPYEQYF
J: TRBJ1-1; V: TRBV6-5; CDR3: CASSYKTGGTEAFF
J: TRBJ2-5; V: TRBV7-2; CDR3: CASSKQGLGTQYF
J: TRBJ2-3; V: TRBV9; CDR3: CASSVGSGSITDTQYF
J: TRBJ1-5; V: TRBV28; CDR3: CASSLLGTGGPLGNQPQHF
J: TRBJ1-1; V: TRBV18; CDR3: CASSLRQASLNTEAFF
J: TRBJ1-4; V: TRBV7-9; CDR3: CASRPTGGREKLFF
J: TRBJ2-1; V: TRBV5-1; CDR3: CASSRTSGRGNEQFF
J: TRBJ2-3; V: TRBV5-4; CDR3: CASSSGLAGDTQYF
J: TRBJ1-1; V: TRBV3-1/TRBV3-2; CDR3: CASSQERGGTEAFF
J: TRBJ1-2; V: TRBV19; CDR3: CASSIWDRAEGYTF
J: TRBJ1-6; V: TRBV19; CDR3: CASSGDRGQGSPLHF
J: TRBJ2-1; V: TRBV5-1; CDR3: CASSRGTSGRRGEQFF
J: TRBJ2-1; V: TRBV7-2; CDR3: CASSSMRDEQFF
J: TRBJ1-2; V: TRBV7-8; CDR3: CASSLVGGSYGYTF
J: TRBJ1-5; V: TRBV6-2/TRBV6-3; CDR3: CASSQTGTRSNQPQHF
J: TRBJ1-5; V: TRBV30; CDR3: CAWSERTLGNQPQHF